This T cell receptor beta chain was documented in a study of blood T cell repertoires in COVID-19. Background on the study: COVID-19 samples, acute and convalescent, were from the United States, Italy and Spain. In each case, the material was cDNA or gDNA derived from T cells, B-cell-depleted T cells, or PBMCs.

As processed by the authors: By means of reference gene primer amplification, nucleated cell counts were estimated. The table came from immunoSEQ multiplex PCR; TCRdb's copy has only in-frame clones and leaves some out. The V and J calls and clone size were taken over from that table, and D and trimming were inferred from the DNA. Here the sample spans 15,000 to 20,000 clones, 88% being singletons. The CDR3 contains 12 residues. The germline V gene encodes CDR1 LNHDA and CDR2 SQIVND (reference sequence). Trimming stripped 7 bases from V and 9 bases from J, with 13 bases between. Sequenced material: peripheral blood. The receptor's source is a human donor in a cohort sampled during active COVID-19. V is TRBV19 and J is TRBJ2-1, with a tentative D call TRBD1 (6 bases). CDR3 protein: CASTEQGIEQFF. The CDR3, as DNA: TGTGCCAGTACCGAACAGGGAATTGAGCAGTTCTTC.